This TCR beta chain was sequenced for a study of early T cells in non-severe SARS-CoV-2 infection. The overall study: Sequenced material consisted of bulk RNA (from unsorted whole blood), and chains were unpaired.

Individual cDNA molecules received unique molecular identifiers during library preparation. TCRdb analysed the 5' RACE reads with MiXCR anew, one entry per CDR3 protein. The sample includes approximately 80,000 distinct CDR3 sequences, 11% seen only once; the top ten take approximately 12%. This CDR3 region has 13 residues. The V end lost 6 bases, the J end lost 0 bases, and 12 bases lay between the germline ends. CDR1 and CDR2 from the germline V gene are DFQATT and SNEGSKA (reference sequence). Study conclusions and caveats: Clonotype matching in VDJdb favored anti-spike CD8 responses and did not capture private and CD4 specificities.

Ten or more counts support this clonotype. Antigen unknown. This clonotype originated in an adult who was a healthcare worker with PCR-confirmed SARS-CoV-2 infection or an uninfected control (not recorded which). Sample: whole blood, taken at baseline. V is TRBV20-1 and J is TRBJ2-7, with D possibly matching TRBD2 (6 bases). The CDR3 loop reads CSAKGLHSYEQYF. CDR3 DNA sequence: TGCAGTGCCAAGGGACTCCACTCCTACGAGCAGTACTTC.